This TCR beta chain was sequenced during a study of shared clonotypes between healthy human individuals. Study in general: Each donor had three CD4 naive, three CD4 memory, two CD8 naive and one CD8 memory plate.

On this clone: The target antigen is unknown.

Using immunoSEQ multiplex PCR, the repertoire was profiled, and TCRdb retains in-frame clones only, with some absent. This table holds approximately 100,000 clones, about 63% found once. Study outcomes and limitations: A limitation of the genetic and exposure-history diversity represented arose from few donors.

Germline V lookup: CDR1 SGHRS, CDR2 YFSETQ. Trimming stripped 4 bases from V and 0 bases from J, with 11 bases between. The CDR3 is made up of 15 amino acids. The sample comprised memory CD8+ T cells sorted from blood. Indicated subset: CD45RO+ cells pooled with CCR7-negative TemRA cells. The sequence was collected from a woman aged 25 to 39 in good health. The chain recombines TRBV5-1 with TRBJ2-1, with D possibly being TRBD1 (6 bases). The DNA of the CDR3 is TGCGCCAGCAGCATAGACAGGCCCTCCTACAATGAGCAGTTCTTC. The encoded protein is CASSIDRPSYNEQFF.